These T cell receptor beta chains were read from a single sample in a study of blood T cell repertoires in COVID-19. Sequenced by immunoSEQ multiplex PCR; TCRdb stores in-frame clones only, minus some. The profile covers under 100,000 clones, with 87% appearing a single time and roughly 15% taken by the ten largest. Sequences were obtained from peripheral blood. The receptor set was obtained from a male donor with acute or convalescent COVID-19. CDR3s include the opening cysteine and the closing phenylalanine or tryptophan. The D gene is left open where the match is weak. Size values are once, few and many counts, or a class for expanded clones, and some rows have none.

j_call clone_size v_call d_call cdr3_nt cdr3_aa
TRBJ2-7 . TRBV19 . TGTGCCAGTAGTACCATGACAGCCTCCTCCTACGAGCAGTACTTC CASSTMTASSYEQYF
TRBJ2-7 . TRBV5-1 TRBD1 TGCGCCAGCAGCTTGGGGACCGGGACAGGGCGTTCCTACGAGCAGTACTTC CASSLGTGTGRSYEQYF
TRBJ1-6 . TRBV5-1 . TGCGCCAGCAGCTTCAGCTCCTATAATTCACCCCTCCACTTT CASSFSSYNSPLHF
TRBJ2-3 . TRBV14 TRBD1 TGTGCCAGCAGCCAACTCAGACAGGGCCACACAGATACGCAGTATTTT CASSQLRQGHTDTQYF
TRBJ2-1 . TRBV4-1 TRBD2 TGCGCCAGCAAGGGAACGGGGGGTAGGGATGAGCAGTTCTTC CASKGTGGRDEQFF
TRBJ1-2 . TRBV6-5 . TGTGCCAGCAGTTACTCCGGGGGGAGCACCTACTATGGCTACACCTTC CASSYSGGSTYYGYTF
TRBJ2-4 . TRBV15 TRBD2 TGTGCCACCAGCACTAGCGGCAAAAACATTCAGTACTTC CATSTSGKNIQYF
TRBJ2-1 . TRBV9 TRBD2 TGTGCCAGCAGCGCTCCGACTAGCGGGGGGCACAATGAGCAGTTCTTC CASSAPTSGGHNEQFF
TRBJ2-5 . TRBV6-5 TRBD1 TGTGCCAGCAGGCGCGGACAGGGGCAAGAGACCCAGTACTTC CASRRGQGQETQYF
TRBJ2-2 . TRBV24-1 . TGTGCCACCAGTGGTGGGGCAGCAAACACCGGGGAGCTGTTTTTT CATSGGAANTGELFF
TRBJ2-2 few TRBV5-1 TRBD1 TGCGCCAGCGATCAGGGGGCCGGCACCGGGGAGCTGTTTTTT CASDQGAGTGELFF
TRBJ1-2 . TRBV7-2 TRBD1 TGTGCCAGCAGCTTAGGGGGACAGGGGGCGCTTGGCTACACCTTC CASSLGGQGALGYTF
TRBJ2-2 . TRBV5-6 . TGTGCCAGCACCGCCCTGCCGCCTACCTCGAACACCGGGGAGCTGTTTTTT CASTALPPTSNTGELFF
TRBJ1-2 few TRBV5-4 TRBD1 TGTGCCAGCAGCTCGACAGGGGGCCTGGGTGGCTACACCTTC CASSSTGGLGGYTF
TRBJ1-4 few TRBV7-2 . TGTGCCAGCAGCCACTCAGGGAATAATGAAAAACTGTTTTTT CASSHSGNNEKLFF
TRBJ1-5 . TRBV30 TRBD1 TGTGCCTGGGCCCCGCAGGGGGGCAATCAGCCCCAGCATTTT CAWAPQGGNQPQHF
TRBJ1-2 . TRBV6-6 . TGTGCCAGCAGTTACCCCGGACAGCCATGGGGCTACACCTTC CASSYPGQPWGYTF
TRBJ2-7 . TRBV3-1/TRBV3-2 . TGTGCCAGCAGCCAAGCCCCCGTCTACGAGCAGTACTTC CASSQAPVYEQYF
TRBJ2-7 . TRBV18 TRBD1 TGTGCCAGCTCACCTGGACAGGTCTCCTACGAGCAGTACTTC CASSPGQVSYEQYF
TRBJ2-2 few TRBV30 . TGTGCCTGGAGTGTACCCGGGGGGCGGGCCGGGGAGCTGTTTTTT CAWSVPGGRAGELFF
TRBJ1-5 . TRBV19 . TGTGCCAGTAATTCGGTGAGAGATCAGCCCCAGCATTTT CASNSVRDQPQHF
TRBJ2-3 . TRBV30 TRBD2 TGTGCCTGGACCTTACTAGCGTCCCTCACAGATACGCAGTATTTT CAWTLLASLTDTQYF
TRBJ2-5 . TRBV5-4 TRBD2 TGTGCCAGCAGCTTGGCCCCCGGTGGCGGGGGGTTGCAAGAGACCCAGTACTTC CASSLAPGGGGLQETQYF
TRBJ2-3 . TRBV6-5 TRBD1 TGTGCCAGCAATCATGGACAGGGGGCTGTTACGCAGTATTTT CASNHGQGAVTQYF
TRBJ2-6 . TRBV18 . TGTGCCAGCTCAGTACAGGGTCCCGGGGCCAACGTCCTGACTTTC CASSVQGPGANVLTF
TRBJ1-6 . TRBV19 . TGTGCCAGTAGTACGTCCGGGGATAATTCACCCCTCCACTTT CASSTSGDNSPLHF
TRBJ1-5 . TRBV19 . TGTGCCAGTAGTACACAGATCAATCAGCCCCAGCATTTT CASSTQINQPQHF
TRBJ2-5 . TRBV5-1 TRBD2 TGCGCCAGCAGCTTGGGGAGCGGGGGGGAAGAGACCCAGTACTTC CASSLGSGGEETQYF
TRBJ1-2 . TRBV15 . TGTGCCACCAGCAGAGATTCAGGCCTGCGCGGCTACACCTTC CATSRDSGLRGYTF
TRBJ2-1 . TRBV7-2 . TGTGCCAGCAGCTTATTCGGGGGACGAGACAATGAGCAGTTCTTC CASSLFGGRDNEQFF
TRBJ2-2 . TRBV3-1/TRBV3-2 TRBD2 TGTGCCAGCAGCCAATACGGGGGGGCCGTCGGGGAGCTGTTTTTT CASSQYGGAVGELFF
TRBJ1-5 . TRBV30 TRBD1 TGTGCCTGGAGTCGTGACAGGGCTCGCAATCAGCCCCAGCATTTT CAWSRDRARNQPQHF
TRBJ2-2 . TRBV13 TRBD1 TGTGCCAGCAGCGCCCGACAGGGGGCCTCCGGGGAGCTGTTTTTT CASSARQGASGELFF
TRBJ1-6 . TRBV28 TRBD1 TGTGCCAGCAGCCCCGGACAGGGGAATAATTCACCCCTCCACTTT CASSPGQGNNSPLHF
TRBJ2-5 . TRBV7-8 TRBD2 TGTGCCAGCAGGGGTGCCGGGGAGGGGGAGACCCAGTACTTC CASRGAGEGETQYF
TRBJ1-2 . TRBV19 TRBD1 TGTGCCAGCACGGACAGGGACCGGCGAGGCTACACCTTC CASTDRDRRGYTF
TRBJ2-7 . TRBV5-1 TRBD1 TGCGCCAGCAGCTTGAAAGGACAGGGCGCCTACGAGCAGTACTTC CASSLKGQGAYEQYF
TRBJ2-2 . TRBV11-2 TRBD2 TGTGCCAGCAGCTTAGGGGCGGCTAGCGGGCTCGGGGAGCTGTTTTTT CASSLGAASGLGELFF
TRBJ2-7 . TRBV9 TRBD1 TGTGCCAGCAGCGTCGGGCAGGGGGCGTCCTACGAGCAGTACTTC CASSVGQGASYEQYF
TRBJ1-4 . TRBV9 . TGTGCCAGCAGCGTACGACCGGAGAATGAAAAACTGTTTTTT CASSVRPENEKLFF
TRBJ1-3 . TRBV4-2 . TGTGCCAGCAGCCAAGTTACAGGCGCTGGAAACACCATATATTTT CASSQVTGAGNTIYF
TRBJ2-1 . TRBV19 TRBD2 TGTGCCAGTAACGCCGGGAGGGGCCTCGACAATGAGCAGTTCTTC CASNAGRGLDNEQFF